The 3 T cell receptor beta chains presented below share a single source sample, sequenced in a study of T cells in Graves' hyperthyroidism and ophthalmopathy. The TCR beta CDR3 regions underwent amplification using RNA transcripts as the source. Initially, a first-round RT-PCR of the TCR CDR3 employed the HTBI primer set. TCRdb ran MiXCR on the multiplex PCR reads and lists one entry per CDR3 protein. The sample includes fewer than 750,000 distinct CDR3 sequences, around 42% of them seen just once. Sequencing was done on a sample of peripheral blood or thyroid tissue (not recorded which). All receptors derive from a woman under 30 with Graves' hyperthyroidism.

In this sample, this clonotype turned up a few times. The chain uses TRBV29-1 and TRBJ1-2; 9 bases fit TRBD1. Per germline, CDR1 SQVTM and CDR2 ANQGSEA. Trimming at V came to 6 bases and at J to 4 bases, leaving 0 bases not matched to a gene. CDR3 length equals 11 residues. The CDR3 loop is CSVGQGYGYTF. CDR3 sequence (DNA): TGCAGCGTGGGACAGGGCTATGGCTACACCTTC.

This clonotype has at least ten counts. The chain carries TRBV11-2 and TRBJ1-6; perhaps TRBD1 as D (6 bases). The germline V gene encodes CDR1 SGHAT and CDR2 FQNNGV. With 3 bases removed from V and 6 bases from J, the gap between germline ends came to 12 bases. The CDR3 contains 15 residues. CDR3 residues: CASSFIGGANSPLHF. CDR3 nucleotides: TGTGCCAGCAGCTTTATAGGGGGGGCTAATTCACCCCTCCACTTT.

This sequence joins TRBV20-1 and TRBJ1-2, with D possibly being TRBD1 (5 bases). V lost 3 bases to trimming and J lost 6 bases, with 29 bases between them. This CDR3 region has 18 residues. Germline V lookup: CDR1 DFQATT, CDR2 SNEGSKA (reference sequence). The DNA for the CDR3 is TGCAGTGCTAGTGGTTTGGGGCATTGGGACTCACCCGGGGATGGCTACACCTTC. This gives the protein CSASGLGHWDSPGDGYTF.